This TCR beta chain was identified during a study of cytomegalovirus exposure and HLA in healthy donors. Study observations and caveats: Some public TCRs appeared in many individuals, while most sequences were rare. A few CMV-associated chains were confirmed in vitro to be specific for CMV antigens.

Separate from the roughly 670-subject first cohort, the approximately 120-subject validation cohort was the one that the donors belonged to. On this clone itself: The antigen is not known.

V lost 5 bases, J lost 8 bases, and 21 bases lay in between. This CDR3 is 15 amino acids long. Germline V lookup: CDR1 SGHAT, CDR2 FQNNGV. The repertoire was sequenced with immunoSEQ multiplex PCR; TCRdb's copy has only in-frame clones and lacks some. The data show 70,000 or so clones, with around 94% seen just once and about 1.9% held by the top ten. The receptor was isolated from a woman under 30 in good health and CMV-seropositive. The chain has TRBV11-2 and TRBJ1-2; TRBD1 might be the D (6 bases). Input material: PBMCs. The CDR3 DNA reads TGTGCCAGCAGCGTATTACAGGGTAAATCTCACGGCTACACCTTC. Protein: CASSVLQGKSHGYTF. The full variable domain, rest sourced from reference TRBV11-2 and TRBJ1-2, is EAGVAQSPRYKIIEKRQSVAFWCNPISGHATLYWYQQILGQGPKLLIQFQNNGVVDDSQLPKDRFSAERLKGVDSTLKIQPAKLEDSAVYLCASSVLQGKSHGYTFGSGTRLTVV.